This T cell receptor beta chain derives from a study of beta chain features in type 1 diabetes. CDR1 and CDR2 (germline): ENHRY, SYGVKD. Losses at the gene ends were 5 bases for V and 3 bases for J; bases not matched to a gene: 3. This CDR3 contains 15 residues. One heparinised blood draw averaging about 120 mL was given by each donor. Naive, central memory, regulatory and stem cell-like memory cells within the CD4+ compartment were sorted using CD45RO/CCR7/CD25/CD127/CD95/CD27. Investigators reverse transcribed all isolated RNA, so they sequenced expressed TCRB transcripts. The method was immunoSEQ multiplex PCR; TCRdb's version includes in-frame clones alone and lacks a portion of them. The table includes about 45,000 clones, around 50% detected once.

Material for sequencing was Tregs from blood. The sequence was collected from a woman under 30 in good health. The rearrangement joins TRBV10-3 to TRBJ2-1; the match to TRBD2 covers 11 bases. CDR3 amino acids: CAISQTSGVYNEQFF. In DNA, the CDR3 is TGTGCCATCAGTCAGACTAGCGGGGTCTACAATGAGCAGTTCTTC.